This T cell receptor beta chain originates from a study of radiotherapy plus CTLA-4 blockade in lung cancer. Notes on the study in general: Strongest reported response predictors: early blood clone changes and post-radiation interferon-beta.

Libraries were prepared by immunoSEQ multiplex PCR; TCRdb keeps only in-frame clonotypes and omits some of them. Altogether 80,000 to 95,000 clones are present, roughly 80% being singletons, with the ten largest covering under 30%. With respect to this clone: Its antigen remains unidentified.

The starting material was peripheral blood, obtained from a patient treated with radiotherapy plus ipilimumab. The clonotype comes from a human donor with non-small cell lung cancer that progressed on radiotherapy plus ipilimumab.

CDR3 DNA: TGTGCCAGCAGTGAAGGCAGGGGGATGGAAAAACTGTTTTTT. It translates to CASSEGRGMEKLFF. V is TRBV2 and J is TRBJ1-4; 7 nucleotides match TRBD1. CDR1 and CDR2 (germline): SNHLY, FYNNEI. With V trimmed by 1 base and J by 8 bases, 4 bases remained unmatched. CDR3 length: 14 residues.